This entry is about one T cell receptor beta chain. The data stem from a study of T cell changes during pregnancy in multiple sclerosis. CDR1 and CDR2 (germline): MDHEN, SYDVKM. Losses at the gene ends were 6 bases for V and 0 bases for J; bases not matched to a gene: 8. The CDR3 is 17 amino acids. The protocol was immunoSEQ multiplex PCR, while the TCRdb copy is restricted to in-frame clones and leaves out a portion. The sample includes tens of thousands of clones, just over 90% of them seen just once. Sequenced here: peripheral blood, sampled in the third trimester of pregnancy. The chain combines TRBV28 with TRBJ2-3; 11 bases align to TRBD2. This sequence originates from a female donor with multiple sclerosis, enrolled in a pregnancy study. CDR3 bases: TGTGCCAGCAGAACTAGCGGGAGAGGTAAAAGCACAGATACGCAGTATTTT. This gives the protein CASRTSGRGKSTDTQYF. Combining the CDR3 with reference TRBV28 and TRBJ2-3 gives the whole variable domain DVKVTQSSRYLVKRTGEKVFLECVQDMDHENMFWYRQDPGLGLRLIYFSYDVKMKEKGDIPEGYSVSREKKERFSLILESASTNQTSMYLCASRTSGRGKSTDTQYFGPGTRLTVL.